The entry below describes one TCR beta chain. CDR3 length: 16 residues. Germline CDR1 is SGHTA and CDR2 is FQGNSA. V was pared by 1 base and J by 5 bases, with 8 bases of the junction left unmatched. The record originates from a study of blood T cell repertoires in COVID-19. Authors' analysis steps: Amplification with reference gene primers provided the estimates of nucleated cell counts. Produced via immunoSEQ multiplex PCR; TCRdb's table is partial and in-frame only. V and J calls and clone size are given by that table; D and trimming were obtained from the DNA. The profile shows 200,000 to 250,000 clones, around 80% of them singletons.

This TCR derives from a man aged 50 or older with active or convalescent COVID-19. This chain connects TRBV7-2 to TRBJ2-5; 9 nucleotides line up with TRBD2. Sequencing used peripheral blood. The CDR3 region is CASSLVGTSLWETQYF. The CDR3 DNA reads TGTGCCAGCAGCTTAGTCGGGACTAGCCTGTGGGAGACCCAGTACTTC.